This TCR beta chain originates from a study of T cells in Graves' hyperthyroidism and ophthalmopathy. Turning to the study itself: Peripheral blood was taken when the disease was first diagnosed, before any treatment began.

There were TCR beta CDR3 regions amplified from RNA transcripts. The study used the HTBI primer set for a first-round RT-PCR of the TCR CDR3. TCRdb independently ran MiXCR on the multiplex PCR reads; one entry per CDR3 protein. Altogether 550,000 to 850,000 distinct CDR3 sequences are present, around 20% being singletons, with the ten largest covering around 17%. This CDR3 spans 15 amino acids. The germline CDR1 and CDR2 sequences are SGHDN and FVKESK. The junction had 7 bases not matched to a gene; V was cut back by 2 bases and J by 5 bases. The clonotype was recovered from a woman in her fifties or sixties with Graves' hyperthyroidism that later progressed to Graves' ophthalmopathy. The gene calls are TRBV14 and TRBJ2-5; 8 nucleotides agree with TRBD2. The specimen sequenced was blood. The CDR3 protein is CASSQPIAGWETQYF. DNA for the CDR3: TGTGCCAGCAGCCAACCGATAGCGGGGTGGGAGACCCAGTACTTC.